This T cell receptor (beta chain) stems from a study of blood T cell repertoires in COVID-19. Background on the study: The origin of the acute and convalescent COVID-19 samples was the United States, Italy and Spain.

This clone came up once. Individuals drawn from 24 US areas were about 18 to 95 years old. Donors in Cohort 3 counted as recovered after two negative PCRs, clearance, or symptom resolution. This CDR3 has 16 residues. CDR1 and CDR2 (germline): SGHTA, FQGNSA. The ends were cut back, 4 bases at V and 0 bases at J, with 15 bases in the middle. Profiled with immunoSEQ multiplex PCR; TCRdb holds only in-frame clones, not every one. This table has about 480,000 clones, approximately 87% appearing once. Sample: PBMCs or T cells enriched from blood (not recorded which). The sequence was obtained from a woman aged 40 to 50 who had recovered from COVID-19. This chain links TRBV7-2 with TRBJ1-1; D ambiguous. CDR3 in DNA: TGTGCCAGCAGCTCCACTGGGGAGCGTCTGAACACTGAAGCTTTCTTT. Protein: CASSSTGERLNTEAFF.